The present entry profiles one TCR beta chain with its context. The antigen is unknown. The record originates from a study of post-analysis software for immune sequencing data. Study-wide points: Multiple sclerosis patients had significantly lower normalized Chao1 diversity than controls. Several TRBV segments occurring more often in patients than controls included TRBV5-6, TRBV5-1 and TRBV20-1.

This CDR3 is 15 amino acids long. The V end was cut by 1 base, the J end by 4 bases, with 17 bases between. Germline CDR1 is DFQATT and CDR2 is SNEGSKA (reference sequence). The TCR beta cDNA libraries contained unique molecular identifiers. A single record per CDR3 protein comes from TCRdb applying MiXCR to the PCR reads. The table includes around 500,000 distinct CDR3 sequences, around 31% detected once. V gene TRBV20-1 combines with J gene TRBJ2-7; D is perhaps TRBD2 (6 bases). The source of this sequence is a girl aged 2-17 years with multiple sclerosis. Sequenced: blood. CDR3 protein: CSARGPGTEGYEQYF. The CDR3 nucleotides are TGCAGTGCTAGAGGGCCCGGGACGGAGGGTTACGAGCAGTACTTC.